This T cell receptor beta chain was sequenced during a study of T-cell reconstitution after alpha-beta-depleted transplantation in children. This clonotype was counted a single time. A library of TCRbeta sequences, prepared with unique molecular identifiers, was generated. A single record per CDR3 protein comes from TCRdb applying MiXCR to the PCR reads. The sample lists roughly 50,000 distinct CDR3 sequences, 40% to 45% occurring once. The CDR3 spans 15 residues. Trimming removed 1 base from V and 3 bases from J, with 12 bases in between. Germline V CDR1 and CDR2: LGHDT, YNNKEL (reference sequence). The gene calls are TRBV3-1 and TRBJ1-1, with D possibly matching TRBD1 (5 bases). The sample in question was PBMCs, mostly from graft donor cells, obtained 360 days after TCRalphabeta/CD19-depleted stem cell transplant. The receptor was isolated from a male patient aged 10 to 17 who had a stem cell transplant for acute lymphoblastic leukemia, so the T cells may come from the graft donor. The CDR3 sequence: CASSQGRQPYTEAFF. In DNA form, the CDR3 reads TGTGCCAGCAGCCAAGGCCGACAGCCTTACACTGAAGCTTTCTTT.